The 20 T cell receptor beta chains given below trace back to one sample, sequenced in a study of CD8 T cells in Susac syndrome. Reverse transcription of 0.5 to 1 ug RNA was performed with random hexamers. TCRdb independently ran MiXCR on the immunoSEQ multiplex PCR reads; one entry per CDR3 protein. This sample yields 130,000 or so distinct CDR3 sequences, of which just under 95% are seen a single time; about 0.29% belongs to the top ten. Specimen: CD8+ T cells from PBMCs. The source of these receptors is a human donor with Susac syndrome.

The CDR3 spells CASSLGLPGQGTYNEQFF. The CDR3 bases are TGTGCCAGCAGCTTAGGCCTTCCGGGACAGGGGACCTACAATGAGCAGTTCTTC. The chain couples TRBV13 to TRBJ2-1; TRBD1 matches 10 bases. The V gene end was trimmed by 0 bases and the J gene end by 2 bases; junction bases not matched to a gene: 7. Germline V CDR1 and CDR2: PRHDT, FYEKMQ (reference sequence). CDR3 length: 18 residues.

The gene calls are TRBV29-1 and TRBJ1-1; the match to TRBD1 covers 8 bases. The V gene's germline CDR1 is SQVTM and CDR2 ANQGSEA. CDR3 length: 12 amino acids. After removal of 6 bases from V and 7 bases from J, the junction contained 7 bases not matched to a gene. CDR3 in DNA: TGCAGCGTAAGGACAGGGTCCGGTGAAGCTTTCTTT. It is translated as CSVRTGSGEAFF.

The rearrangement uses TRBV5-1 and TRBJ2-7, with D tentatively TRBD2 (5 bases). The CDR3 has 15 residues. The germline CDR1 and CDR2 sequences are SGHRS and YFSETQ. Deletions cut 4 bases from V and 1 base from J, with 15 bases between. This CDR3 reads CASSPRVTSSYEQYF. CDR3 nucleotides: TGCGCCAGCAGCCCGAGGGTCACCTCTTCCTACGAGCAGTACTTC.

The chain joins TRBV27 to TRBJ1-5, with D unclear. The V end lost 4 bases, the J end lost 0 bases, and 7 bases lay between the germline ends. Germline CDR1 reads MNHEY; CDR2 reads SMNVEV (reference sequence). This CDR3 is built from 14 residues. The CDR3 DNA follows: TGTGCCAGCAGTTCCGGCTATAGCAATCAGCCCCAGCATTTT. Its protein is CASSSGYSNQPQHF.

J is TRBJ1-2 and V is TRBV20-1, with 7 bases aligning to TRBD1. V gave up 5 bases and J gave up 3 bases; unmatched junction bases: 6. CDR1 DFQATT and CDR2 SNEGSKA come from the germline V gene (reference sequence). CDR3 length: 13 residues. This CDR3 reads CSAWRTGDYGYTF. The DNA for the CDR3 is TGCAGTGCTTGGAGGACAGGTGACTATGGCTACACCTTC.

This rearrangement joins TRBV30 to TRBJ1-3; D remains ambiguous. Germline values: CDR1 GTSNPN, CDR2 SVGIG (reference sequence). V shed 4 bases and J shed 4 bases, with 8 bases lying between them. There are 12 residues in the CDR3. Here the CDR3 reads CAWNGPGNTIYF. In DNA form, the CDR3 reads TGTGCCTGGAACGGTCCCGGAAACACCATATATTTT.

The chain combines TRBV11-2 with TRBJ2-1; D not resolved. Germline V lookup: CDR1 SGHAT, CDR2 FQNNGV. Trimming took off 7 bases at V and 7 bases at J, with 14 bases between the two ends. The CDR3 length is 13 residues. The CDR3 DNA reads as TGTGCCAGCACCCCGTCCGGGCGGAATGAGCAGTTCTTC. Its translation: CASTPSGRNEQFF.

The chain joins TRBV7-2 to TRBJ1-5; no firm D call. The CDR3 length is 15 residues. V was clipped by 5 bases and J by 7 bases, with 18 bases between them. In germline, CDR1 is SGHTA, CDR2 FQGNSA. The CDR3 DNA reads TGTGCCAGCAGCCCATCCCGAGGCGGTGACCAGCCCCAGCATTTT. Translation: CASSPSRGGDQPQHF.

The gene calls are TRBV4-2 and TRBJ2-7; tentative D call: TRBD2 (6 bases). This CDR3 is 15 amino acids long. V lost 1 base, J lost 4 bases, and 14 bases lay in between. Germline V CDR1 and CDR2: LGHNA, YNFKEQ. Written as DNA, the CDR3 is TGTGCCAGCAGCCAAGTAGGCCTAGCGACATACGAGCAGTACTTC. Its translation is CASSQVGLATYEQYF.

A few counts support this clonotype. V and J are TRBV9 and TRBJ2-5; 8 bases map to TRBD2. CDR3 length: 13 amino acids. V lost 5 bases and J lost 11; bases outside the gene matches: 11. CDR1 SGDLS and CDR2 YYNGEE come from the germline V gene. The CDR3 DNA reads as TGTGCCAGCAGTACCGGGGGGGCAGGCCCTCAGTACTTC. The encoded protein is CASSTGGAGPQYF.

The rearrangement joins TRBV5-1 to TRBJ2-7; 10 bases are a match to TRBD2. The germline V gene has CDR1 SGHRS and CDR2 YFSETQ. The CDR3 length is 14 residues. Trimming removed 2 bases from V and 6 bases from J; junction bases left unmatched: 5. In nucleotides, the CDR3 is TGCGCCAGCAGCTTTCTAGCGGGGGAAGGCGAGCAGTACTTC. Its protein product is CASSFLAGEGEQYF.

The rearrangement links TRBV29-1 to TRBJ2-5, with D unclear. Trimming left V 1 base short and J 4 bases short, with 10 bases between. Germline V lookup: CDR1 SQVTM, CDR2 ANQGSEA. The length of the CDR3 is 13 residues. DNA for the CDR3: TGCAGCGTTGAAGGAGGAGAACGAGAGACCCAGTACTTC. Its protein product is CSVEGGERETQYF.

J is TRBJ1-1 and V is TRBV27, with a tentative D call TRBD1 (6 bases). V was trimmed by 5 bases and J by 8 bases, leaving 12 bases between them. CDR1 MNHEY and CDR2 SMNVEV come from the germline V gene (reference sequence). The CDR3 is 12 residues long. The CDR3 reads CASSQGRGEAFF. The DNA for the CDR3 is TGTGCCAGCAGTCAAGGCAGGGGCGAAGCTTTCTTT.

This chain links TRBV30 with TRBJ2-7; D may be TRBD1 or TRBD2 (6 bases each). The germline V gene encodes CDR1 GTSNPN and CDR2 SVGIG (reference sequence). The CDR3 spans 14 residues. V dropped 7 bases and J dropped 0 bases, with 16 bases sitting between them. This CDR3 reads CASEGGTHSYEQYF. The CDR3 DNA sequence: TGTGCCTCCGAAGGGGGGACACACTCCTACGAGCAGTACTTC.

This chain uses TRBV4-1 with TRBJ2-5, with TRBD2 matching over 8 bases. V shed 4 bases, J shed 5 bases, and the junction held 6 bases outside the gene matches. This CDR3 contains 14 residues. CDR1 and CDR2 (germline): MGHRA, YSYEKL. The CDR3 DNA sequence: TGCGCCAGCAGCCCCGGACTAGCCTGGGAGACCCAGTACTTC. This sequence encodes CASSPGLAWETQYF.

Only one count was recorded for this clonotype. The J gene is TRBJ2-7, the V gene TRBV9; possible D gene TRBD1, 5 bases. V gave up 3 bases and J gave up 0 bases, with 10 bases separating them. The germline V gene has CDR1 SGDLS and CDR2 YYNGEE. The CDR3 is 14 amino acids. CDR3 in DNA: TGTGCCAGCAGCGGAGAGGACAACTCCTACGAGCAGTACTTC. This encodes CASSGEDNSYEQYF. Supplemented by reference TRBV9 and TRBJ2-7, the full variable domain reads DSGVTQTPKHLITATGQRVTLRCSPRSGDLSVYWYQQSLDQGLQFLIQYYNGEERAKGNILERFSAQQFPDLHSELNLSSLELGDSALYFCASSGEDNSYEQYFGPGTRLTVT.

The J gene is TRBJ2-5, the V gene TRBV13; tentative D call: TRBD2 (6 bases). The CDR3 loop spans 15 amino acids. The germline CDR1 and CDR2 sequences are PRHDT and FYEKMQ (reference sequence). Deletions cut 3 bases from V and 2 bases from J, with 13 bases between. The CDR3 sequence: CASSFAGGGQETQYF. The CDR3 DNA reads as TGTGCCAGCAGCTTCGCTGGAGGAGGGCAAGAGACCCAGTACTTC.

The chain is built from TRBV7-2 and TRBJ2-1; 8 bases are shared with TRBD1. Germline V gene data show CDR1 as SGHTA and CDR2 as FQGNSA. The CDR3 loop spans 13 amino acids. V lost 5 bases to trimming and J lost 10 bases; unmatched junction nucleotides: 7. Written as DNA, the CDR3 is TGTGCCAGCAGCCCGAGGACAGGGAACGAGCAGTTCTTC. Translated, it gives CASSPRTGNEQFF. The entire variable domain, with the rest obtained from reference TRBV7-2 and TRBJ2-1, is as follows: GAGVSQSPSNKVTEKGKDVELRCDPISGHTALYWYRQSLGQGLEFLIYFQGNSAPDKSGLPSDRFSAERTGGSVSTLTIQRTQQEDSAVYLCASSPRTGNEQFFGPGTRLTVL.

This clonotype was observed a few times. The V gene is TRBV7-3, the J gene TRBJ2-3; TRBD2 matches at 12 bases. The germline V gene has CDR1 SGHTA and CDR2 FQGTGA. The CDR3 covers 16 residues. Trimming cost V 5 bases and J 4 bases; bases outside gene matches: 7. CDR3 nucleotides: TGTGCCAGCAGCCCCGTTACTAGCGGGGGGTCAGATACGCAGTATTTT. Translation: CASSPVTSGGSDTQYF.

The CDR3 protein is CASSLASGGPGDTQYF. CDR3 sequence (DNA): TGTGCCAGCAGTTTAGCTAGCGGGGGGCCGGGAGATACGCAGTATTTT. This chain links TRBV12-3 or TRBV12-4 with TRBJ2-3, with TRBD2 matching over 10 bases. V shed 0 bases and J 5 bases; nucleotides not matched to a gene: 5. The CDR3 has 16 amino acids.